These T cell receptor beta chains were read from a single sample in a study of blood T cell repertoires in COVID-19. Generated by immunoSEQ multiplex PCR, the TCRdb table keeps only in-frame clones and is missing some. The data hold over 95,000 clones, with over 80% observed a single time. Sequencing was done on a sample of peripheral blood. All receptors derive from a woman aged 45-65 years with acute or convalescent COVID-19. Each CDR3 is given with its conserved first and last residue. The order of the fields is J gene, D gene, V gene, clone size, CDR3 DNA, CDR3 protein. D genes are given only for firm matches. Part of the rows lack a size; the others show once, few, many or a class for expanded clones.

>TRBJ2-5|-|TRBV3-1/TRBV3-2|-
TGTGCCAGCAGGACTAGGGGCGGGGAGACCCAGTACTTC
CASRTRGGETQYF
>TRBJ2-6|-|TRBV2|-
TGTGCCAGCAGCGAACACACCTCTGGGGCCAACGTCCTGACTTTC
CASSEHTSGANVLTF
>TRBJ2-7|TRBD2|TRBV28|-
TGTGCCAGCAACCTAGCGGGAGGAGTCAACGAGCAGTACTTC
CASNLAGGVNEQYF
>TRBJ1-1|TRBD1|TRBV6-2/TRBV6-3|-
TGTGCCAGCAGTTACGAGACAGGGTTAGAAGCTTTCTTT
CASSYETGLEAFF
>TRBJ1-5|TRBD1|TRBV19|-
TGTGCCAGTAGTGCTTCCGGACAGGGCTCTCAGCCCCAGCATTTT
CASSASGQGSQPQHF
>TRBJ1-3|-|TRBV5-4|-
TGTGCCAGCAGCCGCGACAGCGACTCTGGAAACACCATATATTTT
CASSRDSDSGNTIYF
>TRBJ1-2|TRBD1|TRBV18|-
TGTGCCAGCTCACCACGTGACAGGGGGGATGGCTACACCTTC
CASSPRDRGDGYTF
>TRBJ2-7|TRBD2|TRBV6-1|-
TGTGCCAGCAGTGAAGTATTGCTAGCGGGAGGTTTGGCCCCTACTCTCGAGCAGTACTTC
CASSEVLLAGGLAPTLEQYF
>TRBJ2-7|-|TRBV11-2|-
TGTGCCAGCACCAATCCCGCGGAGGGGGCGGACGAGCAGTACTTC
CASTNPAEGADEQYF
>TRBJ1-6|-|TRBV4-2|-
TGTGCCAGCAGCCAAAAGGAGTCCGGTTCACCCCTCCACTTT
CASSQKESGSPLHF
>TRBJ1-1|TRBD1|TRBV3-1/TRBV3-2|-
TGTGCCAGCAGCCCTAGACAGGGCACTGAAGCTTTCTTT
CASSPRQGTEAFF
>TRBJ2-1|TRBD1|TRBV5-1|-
TGCGCCAGCAGCCAGGGGGACCAAAGAGTCGATGAGCAGTTCTTC
CASSQGDQRVDEQFF
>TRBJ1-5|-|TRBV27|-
TGTGCCAGCAGTGCCAGTAGCAATCAGCCCCAGCATTTT
CASSASSNQPQHF
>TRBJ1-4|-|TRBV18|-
TGTGCCAGCTCACCGTCACAGGGATCGGTGGGGGATGAAAAACTGTTTTTT
CASSPSQGSVGDEKLFF
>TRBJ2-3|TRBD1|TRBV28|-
TGTGCCAGCAGACTACAGGGGGCCACAGATACGCAGTATTTT
CASRLQGATDTQYF
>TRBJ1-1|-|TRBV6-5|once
TGTGCCAGCAGTACCCTTCCGGGGGGGGACACTGAAGCTTTCTTT
CASSTLPGGDTEAFF
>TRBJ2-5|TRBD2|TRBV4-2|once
TGTGCCAGCAGCCAAGTATTTAGCGGGGTACTCCAAGAGACCCAGTACTTC
CASSQVFSGVLQETQYF
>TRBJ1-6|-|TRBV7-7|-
TGTGCCAGCAGCTTAGCCCCGGGATCACCCCTCCACTTT
CASSLAPGSPLHF
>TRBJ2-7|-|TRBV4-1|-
TGCGCCAGCAGCCAAGAGCCCCGCGGCTACGAGCAGTACTTC
CASSQEPRGYEQYF
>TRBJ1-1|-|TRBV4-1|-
TGCGCCAGCAGCCATCCAGAATCGCTGCTAGTAAACACTGAAGCTTTCTTT
CASSHPESLLVNTEAFF
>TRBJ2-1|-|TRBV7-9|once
TGTGCCAGCAGTCCCACAGGGGGGGGCACGTACAATGAGCAGTTCTTC
CASSPTGGGTYNEQFF
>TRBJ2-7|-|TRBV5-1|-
TGCGCCAGCAGACTGGCTTTCGAACCGGTCTCGGCGTCCTCGGGATTCTACGAGCAGTACTTC
CASRLAFEPVSASSGFYEQYF
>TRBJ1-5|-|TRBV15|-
TGTGCCACCAGCGGATCCCTCGGGAGCAATCAGCCCCAGCATTTT
CATSGSLGSNQPQHF
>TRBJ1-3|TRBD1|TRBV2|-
TGTGCCAGCAGTGGAGGGACAGGGGCTGGAAACACCATATATTTT
CASSGGTGAGNTIYF
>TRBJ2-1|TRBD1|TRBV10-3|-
TGTGCCTCTAGGACAGGGGGAGGCGATGAGCAGTTCTTC
CASRTGGGDEQFF
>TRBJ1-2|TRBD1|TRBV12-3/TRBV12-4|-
TGTGCCAGCAGCCAACAGGGGCGAGGGGGCTACACCTTC
CASSQQGRGGYTF
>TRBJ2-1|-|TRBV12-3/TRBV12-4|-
TGTGCCAGCAGGATGGAGTCGGAGTTCTTC
CASRMESEFF
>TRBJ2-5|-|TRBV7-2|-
TGTGCCAGCAGCCAGTACCAAGAGACCCAGTACTTC
CASSQYQETQYF
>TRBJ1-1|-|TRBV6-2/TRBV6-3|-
TGTGCCAGCAGTTACTCGACACAGGCACTCGAAGCTTTCTTT
CASSYSTQALEAFF
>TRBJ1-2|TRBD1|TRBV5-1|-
TGCGCCAGCAGCTTGGGGGCAGGGGGATATCAAGGTGGCTACACCTTC
CASSLGAGGYQGGYTF
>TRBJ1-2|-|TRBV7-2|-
TGTGCCAGCAGCTTAAGGGAGATGCGAAGTGGCTACACCTTC
CASSLREMRSGYTF
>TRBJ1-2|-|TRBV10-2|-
TGCGCCAGCAGTGATCAGGGTAACTATGGCTACACCTTC
CASSDQGNYGYTF
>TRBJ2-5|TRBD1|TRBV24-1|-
TGTGCCACCAGTGAGGCCGGGACAGGGGAAGAGACCCAGTACTTC
CATSEAGTGEETQYF
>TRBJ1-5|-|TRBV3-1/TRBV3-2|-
TGTGCCAGCTCGACAACACGAAATCAGCCCCAGCATTTT
CASSTTRNQPQHF
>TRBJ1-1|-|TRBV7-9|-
TGTGCCAGCAGCTCCTCCTGGGGGGAAACTGAAGCTTTCTTT
CASSSSWGETEAFF
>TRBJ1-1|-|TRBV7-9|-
TGTGCCAGCAGCCCCGGGACAACGAACACTGAAGCTTTCTTT
CASSPGTTNTEAFF
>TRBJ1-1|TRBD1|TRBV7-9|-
TGTGCCAGCAGCTCGGGACAGGGACAAGCTTTCTTT
CASSSGQGQAFF
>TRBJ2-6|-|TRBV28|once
TGTGCCAGTATTGGTGGGCTCTCTGGGGCCAACGTCCTGACTTTC
CASIGGLSGANVLTF
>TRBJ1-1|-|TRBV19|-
TGTGCCAGTAGTATAGAGCCCAGGGGTTACGCTTTCTTT
CASSIEPRGYAFF
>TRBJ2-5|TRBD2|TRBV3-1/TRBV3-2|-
TGTGCCAGCAGCCAAGTAACTAGCGGGGGGCAATTTCAAGAGACCCAGTACTTC
CASSQVTSGGQFQETQYF
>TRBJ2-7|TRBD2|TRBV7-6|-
TGTGCCAGCAGCTTAGGAGCGGGACCTTTACCGGGCGAGCAGTACTTC
CASSLGAGPLPGEQYF
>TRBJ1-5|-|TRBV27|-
TGTGCCAGCAGTTTATCAGACAACCAGCCCCAGCATTTT
CASSLSDNQPQHF
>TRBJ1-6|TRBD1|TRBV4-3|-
TGCGCCAGCAGCCAAAACCTTAGGACAGGGAATTCACCCCTCCACTTT
CASSQNLRTGNSPLHF
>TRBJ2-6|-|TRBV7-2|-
TGTGCCAGCAGCTCGCGATCAACTAAGGTGTACTCTGGGGCCAACGTCCTGACTTTC
CASSSRSTKVYSGANVLTF
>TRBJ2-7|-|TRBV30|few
TGTGCCTGGAGTCCCCACGAGGGCGAGCAGTACTTC
CAWSPHEGEQYF
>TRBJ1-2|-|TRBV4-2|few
TGTGCCAGCAGCCAAGTCGCAACGGGAGATAACTATGGCTACACCTTC
CASSQVATGDNYGYTF
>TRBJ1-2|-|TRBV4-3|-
TGCGCCAGCAGCCAAGAGGGGGGCTATGGCTACACCTTC
CASSQEGGYGYTF
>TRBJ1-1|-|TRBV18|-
TGTGCCAGCTCACTACAGGGTTCTCGAGGAACTGAAGCTTTCTTT
CASSLQGSRGTEAFF
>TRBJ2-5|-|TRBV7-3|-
TGTGCCAGCAGCCCACTGGGGGCTGGGGAGACCCAGTACTTC
CASSPLGAGETQYF
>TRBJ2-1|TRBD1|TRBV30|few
TGTGCCTGGAACGCGGGGACAGGGTCGTCGGCTGAGCAGTTCTTC
CAWNAGTGSSAEQFF
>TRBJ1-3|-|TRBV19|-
TGTGCCAGTACCCTCGCGCCGTCTGGAAACACCATATATTTT
CASTLAPSGNTIYF
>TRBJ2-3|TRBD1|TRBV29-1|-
TGCAGCGTCCTGACAGGGGGCATGCTCGATACGCAGTATTTT
CSVLTGGMLDTQYF
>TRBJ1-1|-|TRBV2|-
TGTGCCAGCAGTCGGGACACTAAAACTGAAGCTTTCTTT
CASSRDTKTEAFF
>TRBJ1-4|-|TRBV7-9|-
TGTGCCAGCAGCTTTAGAGGGATGAATGAAAAACTGTTTTTT
CASSFRGMNEKLFF
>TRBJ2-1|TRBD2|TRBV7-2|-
TGTGCCAGCAGCCTTAGCGGGGGGGCCCGGAATGAGCAGTTCTTC
CASSLSGGARNEQFF
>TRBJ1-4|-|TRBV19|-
TGTGCCAGTAGTATAGAGCAGGGGCGTCATGAAAAACTGTTTTTT
CASSIEQGRHEKLFF
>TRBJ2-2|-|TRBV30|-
TGTGCCTGGAGTGTACCTCCGTGGCGGGCCACCGGGGAGCTGTTTTTT
CAWSVPPWRATGELFF